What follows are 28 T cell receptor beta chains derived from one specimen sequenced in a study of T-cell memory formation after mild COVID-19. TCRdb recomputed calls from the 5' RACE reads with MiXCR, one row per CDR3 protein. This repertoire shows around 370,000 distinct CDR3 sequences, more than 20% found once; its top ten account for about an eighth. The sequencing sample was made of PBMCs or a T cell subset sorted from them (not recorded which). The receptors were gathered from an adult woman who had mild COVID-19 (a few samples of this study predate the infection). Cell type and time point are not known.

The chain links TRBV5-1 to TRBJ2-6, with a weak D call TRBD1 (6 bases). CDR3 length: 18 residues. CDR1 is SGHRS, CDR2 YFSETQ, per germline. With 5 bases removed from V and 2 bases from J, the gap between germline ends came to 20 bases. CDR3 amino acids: CASRDSARPKTGANVLTF. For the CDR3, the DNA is TGCGCCAGCAGGGACAGCGCCAGACCTAAAACTGGGGCCAACGTCCTGACTTTC.

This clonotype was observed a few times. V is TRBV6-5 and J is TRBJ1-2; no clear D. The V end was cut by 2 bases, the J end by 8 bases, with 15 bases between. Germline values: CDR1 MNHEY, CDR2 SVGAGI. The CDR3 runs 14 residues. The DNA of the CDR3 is TGTGCCAGCAGTTACAGGTCCGTCCGTGGCGGCTACACCTTC. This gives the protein CASSYRSVRGGYTF.

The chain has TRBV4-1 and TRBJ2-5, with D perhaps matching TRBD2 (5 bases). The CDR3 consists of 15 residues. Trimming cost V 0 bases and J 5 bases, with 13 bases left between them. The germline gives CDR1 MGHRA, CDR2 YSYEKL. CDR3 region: CASSQDRVSGETQYF. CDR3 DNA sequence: TGCGCCAGCAGCCAAGATCGGGTCTCGGGGGAGACCCAGTACTTC.

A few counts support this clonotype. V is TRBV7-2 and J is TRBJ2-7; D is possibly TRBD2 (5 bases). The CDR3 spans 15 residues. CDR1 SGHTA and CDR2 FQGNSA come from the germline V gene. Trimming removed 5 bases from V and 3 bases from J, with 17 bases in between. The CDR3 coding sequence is TGTGCCAGCAGCAACCCGGTCTCCGGAGGCTACGAGCAGTACTTC. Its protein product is CASSNPVSGGYEQYF.

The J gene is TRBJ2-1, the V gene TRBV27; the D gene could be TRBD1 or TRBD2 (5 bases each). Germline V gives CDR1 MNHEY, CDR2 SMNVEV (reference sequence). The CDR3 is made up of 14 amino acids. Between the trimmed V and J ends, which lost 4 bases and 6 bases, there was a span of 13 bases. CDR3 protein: CASSWDLDGNEQFF. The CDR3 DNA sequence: TGTGCCAGCAGTTGGGACCTGGATGGCAATGAGCAGTTCTTC.

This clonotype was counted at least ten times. The CDR3: CASSLEQLRSYEQYF. The CDR3 coding sequence is TGTGCCAGCAGTTTAGAGCAACTGAGAAGCTACGAGCAGTACTTC. The chain is built from TRBV12-3 or TRBV12-4 and TRBJ2-7; D is undetermined. The CDR3 runs 15 residues. With 1 base removed from V and 3 bases from J, the gap between germline ends came to 13 bases.

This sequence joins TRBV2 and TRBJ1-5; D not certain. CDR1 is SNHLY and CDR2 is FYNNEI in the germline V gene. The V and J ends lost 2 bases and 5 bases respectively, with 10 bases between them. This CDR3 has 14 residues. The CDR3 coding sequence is TGTGCCAGCAGTGAACGGGCGGATGATCAGCCCCAGCATTTT. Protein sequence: CASSERADDQPQHF.

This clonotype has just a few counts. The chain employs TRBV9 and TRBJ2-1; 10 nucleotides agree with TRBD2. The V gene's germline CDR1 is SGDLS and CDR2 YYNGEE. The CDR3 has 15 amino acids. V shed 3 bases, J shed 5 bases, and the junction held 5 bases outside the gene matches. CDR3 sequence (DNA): TGTGCCAGCAGCGCTGGGACTAGCGCCAACAATGAGCAGTTCTTC. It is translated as CASSAGTSANNEQFF.

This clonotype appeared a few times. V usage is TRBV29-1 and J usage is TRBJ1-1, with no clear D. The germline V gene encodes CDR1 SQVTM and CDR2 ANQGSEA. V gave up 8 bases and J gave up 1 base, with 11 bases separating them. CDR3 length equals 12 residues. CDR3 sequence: CSTSSGNTEAFF. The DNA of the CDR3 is TGCAGCACTTCCAGCGGGAACACTGAAGCTTTCTTT.

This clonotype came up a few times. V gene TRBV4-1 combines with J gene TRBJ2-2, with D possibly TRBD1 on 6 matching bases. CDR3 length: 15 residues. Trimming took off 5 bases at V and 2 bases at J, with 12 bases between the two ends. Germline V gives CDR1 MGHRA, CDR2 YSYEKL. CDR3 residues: CASSYRDTNTGELFF. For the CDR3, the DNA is TGCGCCAGCAGCTACCGGGACACTAACACCGGGGAGCTGTTTTTT.

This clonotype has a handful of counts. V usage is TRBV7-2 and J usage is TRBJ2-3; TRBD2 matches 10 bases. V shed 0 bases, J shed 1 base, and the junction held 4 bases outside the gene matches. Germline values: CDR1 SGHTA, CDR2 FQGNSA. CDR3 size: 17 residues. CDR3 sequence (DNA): TGTGCCAGCAGCTTAGCCCGGCTAGCGGGGGGCACAGATACGCAGTATTTT. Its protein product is CASSLARLAGGTDTQYF.

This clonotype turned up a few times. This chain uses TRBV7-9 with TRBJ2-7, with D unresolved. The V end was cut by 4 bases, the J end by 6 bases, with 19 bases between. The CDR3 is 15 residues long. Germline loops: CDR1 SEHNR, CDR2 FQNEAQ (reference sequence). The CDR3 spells CASSSMDDEEPEQYF. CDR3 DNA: TGTGCCAGCAGCTCCATGGACGATGAGGAGCCCGAGCAGTACTTC.

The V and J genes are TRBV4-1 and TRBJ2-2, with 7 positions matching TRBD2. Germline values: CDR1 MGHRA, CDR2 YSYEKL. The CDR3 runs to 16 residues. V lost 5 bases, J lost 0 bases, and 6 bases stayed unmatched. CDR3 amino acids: CASSFGGVANTGELFF. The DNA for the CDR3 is TGCGCCAGCAGCTTTGGGGGGGTAGCGAACACCGGGGAGCTGTTTTTT.

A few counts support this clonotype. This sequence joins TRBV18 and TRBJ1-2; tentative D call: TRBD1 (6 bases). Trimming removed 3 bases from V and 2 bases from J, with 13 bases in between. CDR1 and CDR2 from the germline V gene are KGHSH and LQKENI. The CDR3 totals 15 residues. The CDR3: CASSPRAGANYGYTF. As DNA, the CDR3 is TGTGCCAGCTCACCCAGGGCAGGGGCCAACTATGGCTACACCTTC.

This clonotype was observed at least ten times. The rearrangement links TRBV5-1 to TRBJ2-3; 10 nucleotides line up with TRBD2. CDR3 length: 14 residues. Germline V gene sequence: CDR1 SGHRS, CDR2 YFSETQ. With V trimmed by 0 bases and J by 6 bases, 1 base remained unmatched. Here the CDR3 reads CASSLASGGDTQYF. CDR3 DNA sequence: TGCGCCAGCAGCTTGGCTAGCGGGGGCGATACGCAGTATTTT. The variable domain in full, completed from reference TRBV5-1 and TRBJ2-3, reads KAGVTQTPRYLIKTRGQQVTLSCSPISGHRSVSWYQQTPGQGLQFLFEYFSETQRNKGNFPGRFSGRQFSNSRSEMNVSTLELGDSALYLCASSLASGGDTQYFGPGTRLTVL.

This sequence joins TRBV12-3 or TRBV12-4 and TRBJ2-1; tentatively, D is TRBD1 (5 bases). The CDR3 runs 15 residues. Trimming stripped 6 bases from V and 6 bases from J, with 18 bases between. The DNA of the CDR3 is TGTGCCAGCAGGGACAACCCCAACATATTCAATGAGCAGTTCTTC. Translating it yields CASRDNPNIFNEQFF.

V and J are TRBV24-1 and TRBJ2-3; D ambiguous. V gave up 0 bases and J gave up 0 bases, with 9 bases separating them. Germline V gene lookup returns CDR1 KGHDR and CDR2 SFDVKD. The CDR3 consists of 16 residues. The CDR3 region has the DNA TGTGCCACCAGTGATTTGGGTCGAAACAGCACAGATACGCAGTATTTT. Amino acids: CATSDLGRNSTDTQYF.

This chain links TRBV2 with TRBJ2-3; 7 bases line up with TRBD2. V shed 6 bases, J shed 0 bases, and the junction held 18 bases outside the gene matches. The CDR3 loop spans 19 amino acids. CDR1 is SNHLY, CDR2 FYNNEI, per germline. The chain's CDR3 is CASSGSSGPFNPSTDTQYF. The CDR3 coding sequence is TGTGCCAGCAGCGGTTCTAGCGGTCCCTTCAATCCTAGCACAGATACGCAGTATTTT. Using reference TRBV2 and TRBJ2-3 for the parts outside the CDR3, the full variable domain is EPEVTQTPSHQVTQMGQEVILRCVPISNHLYFYWYRQILGQKVEFLVSFYNNEISEKSEIFDDQFSVERPDGSNFTLKIRSTKLEDSAMYFCASSGSSGPFNPSTDTQYFGPGTRLTVL.

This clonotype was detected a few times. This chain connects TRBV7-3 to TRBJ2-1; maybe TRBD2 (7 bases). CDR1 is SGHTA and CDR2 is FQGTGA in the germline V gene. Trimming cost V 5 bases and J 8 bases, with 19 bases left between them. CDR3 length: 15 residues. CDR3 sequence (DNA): TGTGCCAGCAGCCGGGGGGCTGGGGCCGGGGATGAGCAGTTCTTC. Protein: CASSRGAGAGDEQFF.

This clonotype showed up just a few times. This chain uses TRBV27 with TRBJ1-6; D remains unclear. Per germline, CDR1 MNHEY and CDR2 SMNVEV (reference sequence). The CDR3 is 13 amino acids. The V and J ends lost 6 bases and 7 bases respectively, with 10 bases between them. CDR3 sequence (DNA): TGTGCCAGCAGCGTGGAGCCCAATTCACCCCTCCACTTT. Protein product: CASSVEPNSPLHF.

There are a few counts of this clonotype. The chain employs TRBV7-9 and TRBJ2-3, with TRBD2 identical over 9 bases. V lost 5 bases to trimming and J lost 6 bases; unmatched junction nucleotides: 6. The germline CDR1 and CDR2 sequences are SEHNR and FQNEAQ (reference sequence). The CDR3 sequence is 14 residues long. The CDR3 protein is CASSRAGGKDTQYF. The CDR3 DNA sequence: TGTGCCAGCAGCCGGGCGGGAGGGAAGGATACGCAGTATTTT.

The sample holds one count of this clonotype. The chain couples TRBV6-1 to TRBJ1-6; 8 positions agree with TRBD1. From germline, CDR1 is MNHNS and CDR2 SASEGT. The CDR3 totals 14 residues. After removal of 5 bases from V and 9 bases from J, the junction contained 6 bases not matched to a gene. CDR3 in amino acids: CASSTRTGISPLHF. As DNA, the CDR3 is TGTGCCAGCAGTACCCGGACAGGGATTTCACCCCTCCACTTT.

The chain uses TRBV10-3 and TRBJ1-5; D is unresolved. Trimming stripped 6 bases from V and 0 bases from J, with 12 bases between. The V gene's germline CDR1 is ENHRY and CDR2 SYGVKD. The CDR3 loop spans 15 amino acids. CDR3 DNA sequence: TGTGCCATCAGGGAGGAGGGCCATAGCAATCAGCCCCAGCATTTT. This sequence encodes CAIREEGHSNQPQHF.

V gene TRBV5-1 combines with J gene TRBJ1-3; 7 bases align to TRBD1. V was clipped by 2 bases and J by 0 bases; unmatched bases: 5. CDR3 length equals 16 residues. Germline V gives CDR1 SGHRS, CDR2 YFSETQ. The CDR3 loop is CASSFSQGSSGNTIYF. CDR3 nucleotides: TGCGCCAGCAGCTTTTCACAGGGGAGCTCTGGAAACACCATATATTTT.

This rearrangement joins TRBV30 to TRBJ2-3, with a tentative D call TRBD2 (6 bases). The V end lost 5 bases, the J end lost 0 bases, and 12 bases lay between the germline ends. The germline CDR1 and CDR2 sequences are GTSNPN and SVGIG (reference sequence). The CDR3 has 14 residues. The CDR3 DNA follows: TGTGCCTGGGACGCAGGGACTAGCACAGATACGCAGTATTTT. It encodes CAWDAGTSTDTQYF. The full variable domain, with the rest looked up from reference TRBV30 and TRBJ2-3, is SQTIHQWPATLVQPVGSPLSLECTVEGTSNPNLYWYRQAAGRGLQLLFYSVGIGQISSEVPQNLSASRPQDRQFILSSKKLLLSDSGFYLCAWDAGTSTDTQYFGPGTRLTVL.

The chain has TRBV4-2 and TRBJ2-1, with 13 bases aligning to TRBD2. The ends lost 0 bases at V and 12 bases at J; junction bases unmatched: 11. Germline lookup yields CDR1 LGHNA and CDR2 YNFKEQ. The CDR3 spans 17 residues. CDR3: CASSQDEFTSGGATQFF. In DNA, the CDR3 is TGTGCCAGCAGCCAAGATGAATTTACTAGCGGGGGGGCGACGCAGTTCTTC.

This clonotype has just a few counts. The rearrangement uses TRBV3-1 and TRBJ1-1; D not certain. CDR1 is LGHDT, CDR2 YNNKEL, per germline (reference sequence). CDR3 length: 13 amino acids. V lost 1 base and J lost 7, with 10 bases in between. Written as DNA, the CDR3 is TGTGCCAGCAGCCAAGGCGGAGGTAGTGAAGCTTTCTTT. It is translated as CASSQGGGSEAFF.

The CDR3 nucleotides are TGTGCCACCAGTGTGAGAGATGAGCAGTTCTTC. This codes for CATSVRDEQFF. The genes are TRBV24-1 and TRBJ2-1, with unresolved D. Germline V gives CDR1 KGHDR, CDR2 SFDVKD. The CDR3 contains 11 residues. Deletions cut 5 bases from V and 8 bases from J, with 6 bases between.